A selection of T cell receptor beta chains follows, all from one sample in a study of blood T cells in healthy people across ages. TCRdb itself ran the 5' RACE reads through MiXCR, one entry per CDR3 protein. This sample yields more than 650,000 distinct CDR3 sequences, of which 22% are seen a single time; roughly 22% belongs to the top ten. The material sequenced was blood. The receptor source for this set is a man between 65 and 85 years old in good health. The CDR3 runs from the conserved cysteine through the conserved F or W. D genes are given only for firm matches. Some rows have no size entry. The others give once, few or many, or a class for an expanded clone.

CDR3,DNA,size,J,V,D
CASNDGTGSYEQYF,TGCGCCAGCAATGACGGGACAGGGTCGTACGAGCAGTACTTC,few,TRBJ2-7,TRBV10-1,TRBD1
CASSRRSSGANVLTF,TGTGCCAGCAGTCGACGGTCGTCTGGGGCCAACGTCCTGACTTTC,.,TRBJ2-6,TRBV12-3/TRBV12-4,.
CASSLGSDSPLHF,TGTGCCAGCAGTTTAGGCAGTGATTCACCCCTCCACTTT,.,TRBJ1-6,TRBV12-3/TRBV12-4,.
CASSDGLAAYNEQFF,TGTGCCAGCAGTGACGGACTAGCGGCCTACAATGAGCAGTTCTTC,many,TRBJ2-1,TRBV6-2/TRBV6-3,TRBD2
CASSPRGGDQPQHF,TGTGCCAGCAGCCCCAGGGGAGGGGATCAGCCCCAGCATTTT,few,TRBJ1-5,TRBV11-2,.
CASSFGGGGSYEQYF,TGTGCCAGCAGTTTCGGGGGAGGTGGCTCCTACGAGCAGTACTTC,.,TRBJ2-7,TRBV28,.
CASSDRGREQFF,TGTGCCAGCAGTGACAGGGGTAGGGAGCAGTTCTTC,few,TRBJ2-1,TRBV27,TRBD1
CSGDRGGTGELFF,TGCAGCGGGGACAGGGGTGGAACCGGGGAGCTGTTTTTT,.,TRBJ2-2,TRBV29-1,TRBD1
CSVRDPGTEAFF,TGCAGCGTCCGGGACCCCGGCACTGAAGCTTTCTTT,.,TRBJ1-1,TRBV29-1,.
CSLDRGETQYF,TGCAGCCTGGACCGTGGGGAGACCCAGTACTTC,.,TRBJ2-5,TRBV20-1,.
CASRDGQGLLAKNIQYF,TGTGCCAGCAGAGATGGACAGGGCCTCTTAGCCAAAAACATTCAGTACTTC,.,TRBJ2-4,TRBV12-3/TRBV12-4,TRBD1
CATSRGQDSYEQYF,TGTGCCACCAGCAGAGGACAGGATTCCTACGAGCAGTACTTC,.,TRBJ2-7,TRBV15,.
CASSQDFGEKLFF,TGCGCCAGCAGCCAAGATTTCGGCGAAAAACTGTTTTTT,many,TRBJ1-4,TRBV4-3,.
CASTPTSGGSDTQYF,TGTGCCAGCACCCCGACCAGCGGGGGGTCAGATACGCAGTATTTT,.,TRBJ2-3,TRBV12-3/TRBV12-4,TRBD2
CSAAAVGAGELFF,TGCAGTGCTGCGGCCGTCGGGGCCGGGGAGCTGTTTTTT,.,TRBJ2-2,TRBV20-1,.
CASSHRDFTYEQYF,TGTGCCAGCAGCCACCGGGACTTCACCTACGAGCAGTACTTC,few,TRBJ2-7,TRBV7-8,.
CSARDPGRRTDTQYF,TGCAGTGCTAGAGATCCGGGGCGACGCACAGATACGCAGTATTTT,.,TRBJ2-3,TRBV20-1,.
CASLFAGGLETQYF,TGTGCCAGCTTATTCGCGGGGGGGCTGGAGACCCAGTACTTC,.,TRBJ2-5,TRBV6-6,TRBD2
CASIQETIPGTYEQYF,TGCGCCAGCATCCAGGAGACCATTCCAGGGACCTACGAGCAGTACTTC,.,TRBJ2-7,TRBV10-2,.
CAGLSTVNEQFF,TGTGCCGGTCTATCGACGGTGAATGAGCAGTTCTTC,.,TRBJ2-1,TRBV7-9,.
CASSLDLGEYNEQFF,TGTGCCAGCAGCTTAGATCTGGGGGAGTACAATGAGCAGTTCTTC,.,TRBJ2-1,TRBV11-2,.
CASSQAGGPPLF,TGTGCCAGCAGCCAAGCCGGGGGGCCTCCTCTCTTC,few,TRBJ2-7,TRBV3-1,.
CASSLAVRGPNEKLFF,TGCGCCAGCAGCTTGGCCGTTAGGGGTCCAAATGAAAAACTGTTTTTT,.,TRBJ1-4,TRBV5-1,.
CASSYGGVVPGELFF,TGTGCCAGCAGTTATGGGGGAGTAGTTCCCGGGGAGCTGTTTTTT,.,TRBJ2-2,TRBV6-2/TRBV6-3,.
CASSITDRGKETQYF,TGTGCCAGCAGCATAACGGACAGGGGGAAAGAGACCCAGTACTTC,few,TRBJ2-5,TRBV11-2,TRBD1
CASFDRDRINEQFF,TGCGCCAGTTTCGACCGGGACAGGATCAATGAGCAGTTCTTC,many,TRBJ2-1,TRBV5-1,TRBD1
CASSEQGSGNTIYF,TGCGCCAGCTCCGAACAGGGCTCTGGAAACACCATATATTTT,.,TRBJ1-3,TRBV10-1,.